This T cell receptor beta chain stems from a study of cytomegalovirus exposure and HLA in healthy donors. Overall study context: The study placed around 80% of its roughly 430 genotyped donors in the Caucasian-associated ancestry cluster.

This PCR relied on a set of 60 Vbeta primers and 13 Jbeta primers. Study processing details: Some 10 million shared chains were among the about 80 million unique TCR beta chains that a later analysis counted. Repertoires were generated with immunoSEQ multiplex PCR, while TCRdb's copy carries only in-frame clones and drops some. V and J calls and clone size are given by that table; D and trimming were obtained from the DNA. This table has fewer than 250,000 clones, roughly 84% appearing once. Trimming cost V 5 bases and J 0 bases, with 23 bases left between them. Germline V gives CDR1 MDHEN, CDR2 SYDVKM. The CDR3 has 18 residues. Study results and caveats: Associated with cytomegalovirus, according to the listing, were some 150 TCR beta chains. In a later analysis, the majority of CMV-associated beta chains seemingly showed HLA restriction.

This clone was counted a single time. Its antigen is still unknown. This chain links TRBV28 with TRBJ2-7; perhaps TRBD2 as D (5 bases). The source is a girl between 10 and 17 years old in good health and CMV-seronegative. The sequenced sample consisted of PBMCs. Here the CDR3 reads CASSELLTEGTYSYEQYF. CDR3 DNA: TGTGCCAGCAGTGAACTTCTGACCGAGGGCACCTACTCCTACGAGCAGTACTTC.